One sample yielded the 16 T cell receptor beta chains listed below, sequenced in a study of cytomegalovirus exposure and HLA in healthy donors (dated by TCRdb to 2015 to 2018). The library was prepared using the immunoSEQ multiplex PCR assay. The multiplex PCR relied on a mix of 60 forward primers for TCR Vbeta segments and 13 reverse primers for TCR Jbeta segments. Here the immuneACCESS table is served through TCRdb, limited to in-frame sequences with V and J called. Missing clones are a known gap in these copies; in checked studies unresolved V genes cover under half, and the rest lacks a known reason. The table for this sample records about 65,000 clones. Around 15% of the sample is held by the ten biggest clonotypes. Material for sequencing was PBMCs. Source of these receptors: a boy between 5 and 17 years old in good health and CMV-seronegative.

The genes are TRBV7-6 and TRBJ1-6; TRBD1 might be the D (5 bases). Per germline, CDR1 SGHVS and CDR2 FNYEAQ. Trimming cost V 1 base and J 10 bases, with 8 bases left between them. The CDR3 totals 13 residues. CDR3 loop: CASSLGRQSPLHF. In DNA, the CDR3 is TGTGCCAGCAGCTTAGGGAGACAGTCACCCCTCCACTTT.

The V call is TRBV2, the J call TRBJ1-6, with a possible D match to TRBD1 (6 bases). This CDR3 spans 14 amino acids. Germline values: CDR1 SNHLY, CDR2 FYNNEI. V was clipped by 4 bases and J by 8 bases, with 12 bases between them. The CDR3 bases are TGTGCCAGCAGTGGAGAACAGGGTGATTCACCCCTCCACTTT. Amino acids: CASSGEQGDSPLHF.

This sequence joins TRBV19 and TRBJ1-5, with D possibly TRBD1 on 5 matching bases. This CDR3 is 12 amino acids long. CDR1 and CDR2 (germline): LNHDA, SQIVND (reference sequence). Trimming took off 10 bases at V and 1 base at J, with 8 bases between the two ends. The CDR3 is CATKGSNQPQHF. CDR3 bases: TGTGCCACTAAGGGGAGCAATCAGCCCCAGCATTTT.

This chain connects TRBV30 to TRBJ2-1; a weak D match, TRBD2 (7 bases). Trimming left V 8 bases short and J 8 bases short, with 19 bases between. The CDR3 loop spans 13 amino acids. Germline values: CDR1 GTSNPN, CDR2 SVGIG (reference sequence). The CDR3 sequence is CAVEGGLTYEQFF. CDR3 nucleotide sequence: TGTGCCGTCGAGGGGGGGCTTACCTATGAGCAGTTCTTC.

The V call is TRBV6-6, the J call TRBJ1-3; D not resolved. Germline CDR1 reads MNHNY; CDR2 reads SVGAGI (reference sequence). This CDR3 spans 16 amino acids. The V and J ends lost 6 bases and 0 bases respectively, with 15 bases between them. In nucleotides, the CDR3 is TGTGCCAGCAGCAACGGCCTGGGAGCCTCTGGAAACACCATATATTTT. Its protein product is CASSNGLGASGNTIYF.

V is TRBV7-8 and J is TRBJ1-5, with D uncertain. CDR3 length: 13 residues. V lost 1 base and J lost 6, with 7 bases in between. The germline V gene encodes CDR1 SGHVS and CDR2 FQNEAQ. CDR3 region: CASSLEAGQPQHF. Written as DNA, the CDR3 is TGTGCCAGCAGCTTAGAGGCGGGTCAGCCCCAGCATTTT.

This chain joins TRBV29-1 and TRBJ2-3; TRBD2 aligns across 8 bases. This CDR3 spans 11 amino acids. Germline trimming cut 6 bases from V and 14 bases from J; bases unmatched to any gene: 10. Germline V gives CDR1 SQVTM, CDR2 ANQGSEA. The CDR3 DNA reads TGCAGCGTCACCCCGGGACTAGTAGTGTATTTT. Amino acids: CSVTPGLVVYF.

The chain has TRBV29-1 and TRBJ1-2; D might be TRBD1 (6 bases). V lost 3 bases and J lost 5, with 22 bases in between. The germline V gene has CDR1 SQVTM and CDR2 ANQGSEA. This CDR3 is built from 16 residues. DNA of the CDR3: TGCAGCGTTGAGGGGCAGGGGTTTTCTGGGGCTTATGGCTACACCTTC. Residues: CSVEGQGFSGAYGYTF.

The chain recombines TRBV6-6 with TRBJ1-2; D may be TRBD1 (6 bases). This CDR3 contains 15 residues. V shed 3 bases and J shed 5 bases, with 16 bases lying between them. Germline CDR1 and CDR2: MNHNY and SVGAGI (reference sequence). CDR3 in DNA: TGTGCCAGCAGTTATAAACAGGGTCTTGATTATGGCTACACCTTC. Translating gives CASSYKQGLDYGYTF.

This sequence joins TRBV27 and TRBJ1-5, with 7 positions matching TRBD1. V lost 5 bases, J lost 5 bases, and 9 bases stayed unmatched. The germline V gene has CDR1 MNHEY and CDR2 SMNVEV (reference sequence). This CDR3 comprises 15 residues. The CDR3 reads CASSLNDRADQPQHF. The CDR3 bases are TGTGCCAGCAGTCTCAACGACAGGGCGGATCAGCCCCAGCATTTT.

The chain combines TRBV13 with TRBJ2-2; 8 bases are shared with TRBD2. J gave up 3 bases and V 5 bases, and 17 bases lay outside the gene matches. The CDR3 loop spans 19 amino acids. The germline V gene has CDR1 PRHDT and CDR2 FYEKMQ (reference sequence). The CDR3 sequence: CASSTRRVLAGLYTGELFF. The CDR3 coding sequence is TGTGCCAGCAGCACTAGGCGGGTCTTAGCGGGGTTATACACCGGGGAGCTGTTTTTT.

This sequence joins TRBV29-1 and TRBJ2-3, with 9 bases that match TRBD2. Germline loops: CDR1 SQVTM, CDR2 ANQGSEA. This CDR3 region has 16 residues. The trim removed 5 bases at V and 3 bases at J, leaving 12 bases unmatched. The chain's CDR3 is CSVRQVAGVVTDTQYF. In DNA form, the CDR3 reads TGCAGCGTTCGCCAAGTAGCGGGAGTTGTGACAGATACGCAGTATTTT.

The chain joins TRBV30 to TRBJ1-5; TRBD1 is a possible D gene (6 bases). Trimming shortened V by 1 base and J by 1 base, and 14 bases separated the two germline ends. This CDR3 is 16 amino acids long. CDR1 GTSNPN and CDR2 SVGIG come from the germline V gene (reference sequence). The CDR3, as DNA: TGTGCCTGGAGTGGGGAGACAGGCAGGAGCAATCAGCCCCAGCATTTT. It specifies CAWSGETGRSNQPQHF.

The V call is TRBV7-3, the J call TRBJ2-7; 11 nucleotides line up with TRBD2. Germline V CDR1 and CDR2: SGHTA, FQGTGA. There are 14 residues in the CDR3. V lost 5 bases and J lost 5; bases outside the gene matches: 5. The CDR3 protein is CASSPGTSGHEQYF. The CDR3 DNA sequence: TGTGCCAGCAGCCCTGGGACTAGCGGACACGAGCAGTACTTC. Based on the CDR3 plus reference TRBV7-3 and TRBJ2-7, the full variable domain is GAGVSQTPSNKVTEKGKYVELRCDPISGHTALYWYRQSLGQGPEFLIYFQGTGAADDSGLPNDRFFAVRPEGSVSTLKIQRTERGDSAVYLCASSPGTSGHEQYFGPGTRLTVT.

The chain uses TRBV14 and TRBJ2-5; D gene unclear. Matching the DNA end better, TRBJ2-7 makes the J call doubtful. The germline CDR1 and CDR2 sequences are SGHDN and FVKESK. This CDR3 is built from 11 residues. CDR3 amino acids: CASSQNYEQYF. Here the CDR3 DNA reads TGTGCCAGCAGCCAAAACTACGAGCAGTACTTC.

The rearrangement uses TRBV5-1 and TRBJ2-3, with TRBD2 matching over 9 bases. There are 16 residues in the CDR3. The ends lost 5 bases at V and 4 bases at J; junction bases unmatched: 11. The germline V gene has CDR1 SGHRS and CDR2 YFSETQ. The CDR3 DNA follows: TGCGCCAGCAGTCCCGGCGGTAGCGGGAGACCAGATACGCAGTATTTT. Residues: CASSPGGSGRPDTQYF.